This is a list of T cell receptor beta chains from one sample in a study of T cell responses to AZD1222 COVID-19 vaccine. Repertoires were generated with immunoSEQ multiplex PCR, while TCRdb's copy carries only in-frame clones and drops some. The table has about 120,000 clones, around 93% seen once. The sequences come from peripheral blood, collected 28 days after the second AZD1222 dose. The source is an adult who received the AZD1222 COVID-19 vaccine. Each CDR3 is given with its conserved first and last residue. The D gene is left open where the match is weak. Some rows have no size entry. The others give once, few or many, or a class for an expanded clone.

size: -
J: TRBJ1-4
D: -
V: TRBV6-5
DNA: TGTGCCAGCAGGCGAACAGAGGCAACTAATGAAAAACTGTTTTTT
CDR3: CASRRTEATNEKLFF

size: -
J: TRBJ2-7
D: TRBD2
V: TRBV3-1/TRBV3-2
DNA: TGTGCCAGCAGCCCGTTAGCGGGGGCCGAGCAGTACTTC
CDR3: CASSPLAGAEQYF

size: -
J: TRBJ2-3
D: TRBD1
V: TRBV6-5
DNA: TGTGCCAGCAAAGCCGGGACAGACACAGATACGCAGTATTTT
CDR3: CASKAGTDTDTQYF

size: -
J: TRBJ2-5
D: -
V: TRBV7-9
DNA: TGTGCCAGCAGCTTAGCGTCAGATAACCAAGAGACCCAGTACTTC
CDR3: CASSLASDNQETQYF

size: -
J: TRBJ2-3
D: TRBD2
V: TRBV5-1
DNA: TGCGCCAGCAGCTTCACTAGCGGTCCCACAGATACGCAGTATTTT
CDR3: CASSFTSGPTDTQYF

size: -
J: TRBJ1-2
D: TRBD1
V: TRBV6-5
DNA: TGTGCCAGCAGTCCCGGGACAGGGGGTCCCTATGGCTACACCTTC
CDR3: CASSPGTGGPYGYTF

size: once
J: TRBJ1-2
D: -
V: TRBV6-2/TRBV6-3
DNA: TGTGCCAGCAGTTACTCCATTGGGGTTAACTATGGCTACACCTTC
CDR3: CASSYSIGVNYGYTF

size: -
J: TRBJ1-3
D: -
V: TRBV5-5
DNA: TGTGCCAGCCTGCTTGGAGACACCATATATTTT
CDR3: CASLLGDTIYF

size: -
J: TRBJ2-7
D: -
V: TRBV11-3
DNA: TGTGCCAGCAGTTACGGCCAAAGTCGCGACGAGCAGTACTTC
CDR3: CASSYGQSRDEQYF

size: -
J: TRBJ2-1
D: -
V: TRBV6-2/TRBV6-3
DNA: TGTGCCAGCAGCATCGACAGCTACAATGAGCAGTTCTTC
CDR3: CASSIDSYNEQFF

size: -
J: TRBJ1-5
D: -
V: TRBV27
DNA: TGTGCCAGCAGTTTTGCCAGCAATCAGCCCCAGCATTTT
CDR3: CASSFASNQPQHF

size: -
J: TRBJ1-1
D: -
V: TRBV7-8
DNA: TGTGCCAGCGTTCGGGGGCCCTCTAAAGGGGCTGGCACTGAAGCTTTCTTT
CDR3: CASVRGPSKGAGTEAFF

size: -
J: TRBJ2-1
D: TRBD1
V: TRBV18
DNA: TGTGCCAGCTCAACCGGGACAGGGGCATTGGATGAGCAGTTCTTC
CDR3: CASSTGTGALDEQFF

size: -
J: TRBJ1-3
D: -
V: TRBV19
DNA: TGTGCCAGTACCCTGGGAAGCCAGCTGGGAAACACCATATATTTT
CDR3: CASTLGSQLGNTIYF

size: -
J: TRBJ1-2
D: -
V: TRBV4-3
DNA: TGCGCCAGCAGCCAAGAGGGCAGGACGGCGGATGGCTACACCTTC
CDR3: CASSQEGRTADGYTF

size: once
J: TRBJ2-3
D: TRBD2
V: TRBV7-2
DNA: TGTGCCAGCAGCCCAAAGGGGACTAATAGACGCGGCACAGATACGCAGTATTTT
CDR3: CASSPKGTNRRGTDTQYF

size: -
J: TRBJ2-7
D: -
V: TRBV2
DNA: TGTGCCAGCAGTGCGTGGGACGGAGCCTACGAGCAGTACTTC
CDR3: CASSAWDGAYEQYF

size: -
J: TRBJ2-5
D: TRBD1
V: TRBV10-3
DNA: TGTGCCATCAGTGAGTCTCCGGACAGGGTGGAGGAGACCCAGTACTTC
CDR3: CAISESPDRVEETQYF

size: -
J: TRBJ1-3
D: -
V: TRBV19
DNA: TGTGCCAGTAGTAGGGATACCCTGAGAAACACCATATATTTT
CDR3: CASSRDTLRNTIYF

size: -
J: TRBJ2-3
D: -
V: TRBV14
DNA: TGTGCCAGCAGCCAAGAACTGGTATCGGATACGCAGTATTTT
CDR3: CASSQELVSDTQYF

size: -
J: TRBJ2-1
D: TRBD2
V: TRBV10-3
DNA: TGTGCCATCAGGATGACTAGCGGTCTTGGTGAGCAGTTCTTC
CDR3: CAIRMTSGLGEQFF

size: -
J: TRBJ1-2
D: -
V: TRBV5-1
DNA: TGCGCCAGCAGTGCAGGGGTTTCGGATGGCTACACCTTC
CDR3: CASSAGVSDGYTF

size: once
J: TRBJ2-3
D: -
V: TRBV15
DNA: TGTGCCACCAGCAGAGCTACCGGGGGCACAGATACGCAGTATTTT
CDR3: CATSRATGGTDTQYF

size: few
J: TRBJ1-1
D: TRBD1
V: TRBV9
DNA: TGTGCCAGCAGCGCCCTGACAGGGGAGACTGAAGCTTTCTTT
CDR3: CASSALTGETEAFF

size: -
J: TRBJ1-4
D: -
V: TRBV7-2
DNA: TGTGCCAGCAGCCTACCCTCGACGGGAGAAAAACTGTTTTTT
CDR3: CASSLPSTGEKLFF

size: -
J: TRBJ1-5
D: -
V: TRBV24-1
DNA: TGTGCCACCAATGTTAGGGATACGGAGGATCAGCCCCAGCATTTT
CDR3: CATNVRDTEDQPQHF

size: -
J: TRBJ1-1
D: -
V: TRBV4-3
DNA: TGCGCCAGCAGCCAAGATGTAACTCTTACTGAAGCTTTCTTT
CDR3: CASSQDVTLTEAFF

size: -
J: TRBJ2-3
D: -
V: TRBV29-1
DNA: TGCAGCGTTGGTACAGGGCGGAATACGCAGTATTTT
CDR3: CSVGTGRNTQYF

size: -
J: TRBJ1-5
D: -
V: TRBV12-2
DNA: TGTGCAACGGGACAGGGACACCTTAGCAATCAGCCCCAGCATTTT
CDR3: CATGQGHLSNQPQHF

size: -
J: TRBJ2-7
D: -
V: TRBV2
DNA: TGTGCCAGCAGTGAGGAAACCTACGAGCAGTACTTC
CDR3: CASSEETYEQYF

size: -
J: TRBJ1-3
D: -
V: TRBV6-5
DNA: TGTGCCAGCAGCCTGGAGGGTAGAAACACCATATATTTT
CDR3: CASSLEGRNTIYF

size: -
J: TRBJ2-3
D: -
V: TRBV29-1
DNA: TGCAGCGTTGCTCTACGACAGTTTAGCACAGATACGCAGTATTTT
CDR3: CSVALRQFSTDTQYF

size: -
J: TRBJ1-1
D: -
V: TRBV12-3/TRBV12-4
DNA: TGTGCCAGCAGTTTAGAGGGTAAGACTGAAGCTTTCTTT
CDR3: CASSLEGKTEAFF